A selection of T cell receptor beta chains follows, all from one sample in a study of blood T cell repertoires in COVID-19. Clones were sequenced by immunoSEQ multiplex PCR, and TCRdb holds only the in-frame ones, with some missing. The table has tens of thousands of clones, approximately 73% seen once. The sequenced sample was peripheral blood. The receptors shown here come from a man aged 80 or over with acute or convalescent COVID-19. CDR3s include the opening cysteine and the closing phenylalanine or tryptophan. Fields, in order: J gene, clone size, D gene, V gene, CDR3 protein, CDR3 DNA. A D gene is named only where the DNA matches it firmly. Size tells how often a clone was seen (once, few, many) or the class of an expanded clone, and some rows leave it out.

j_gene: TRBJ2-7; abundance: NA; d_gene: NA; v_gene: TRBV6-5; CDR3aa: CASGQGTYEQYF; CDR3nt: TGTGCCAGCGGGCAAGGAACCTACGAGCAGTACTTC
j_gene: TRBJ1-4; abundance: NA; d_gene: NA; v_gene: TRBV6-5; CDR3aa: CASKRAGTEKLFF; CDR3nt: TGTGCCAGCAAGAGGGCAGGAACGGAAAAACTGTTTTTT
j_gene: TRBJ2-2; abundance: NA; d_gene: TRBD1; v_gene: TRBV5-1; CDR3aa: CASSLIQGADTGELFF; CDR3nt: TGCGCCAGCAGCTTAATACAGGGGGCCGACACCGGGGAGCTGTTTTTT
j_gene: TRBJ2-7; abundance: NA; d_gene: TRBD2; v_gene: TRBV29-1; CDR3aa: CSCRTSGTYEQYF; CDR3nt: TGCAGCTGTCGGACTAGCGGAACCTACGAGCAGTACTTC
j_gene: TRBJ2-3; abundance: NA; d_gene: TRBD2; v_gene: TRBV5-1; CDR3aa: CASSSGTSGARHTDTQYF; CDR3nt: TGCGCCAGCAGCTCCGGGACTAGCGGGGCCAGACACACAGATACGCAGTATTTT
j_gene: TRBJ2-7; abundance: NA; d_gene: TRBD2; v_gene: TRBV7-8; CDR3aa: CASSHSGVPYEQYF; CDR3nt: TGTGCCAGCAGCCATAGCGGGGTCCCCTACGAGCAGTACTTC
j_gene: TRBJ2-2; abundance: NA; d_gene: NA; v_gene: TRBV5-1; CDR3aa: CASSLGGGTGELFF; CDR3nt: TGCGCCAGCAGCTTGGGGGGAGGCACCGGGGAGCTGTTTTTT
j_gene: TRBJ2-5; abundance: NA; d_gene: TRBD2; v_gene: TRBV11-2; CDR3aa: CASSPTSGYQETQYF; CDR3nt: TGTGCCAGCAGCCCGACTAGCGGGTACCAAGAGACCCAGTACTTC
j_gene: TRBJ2-3; abundance: NA; d_gene: TRBD1; v_gene: TRBV5-4; CDR3aa: CASSLARDRATDTQYF; CDR3nt: TGTGCCAGCAGCTTGGCACGGGACAGGGCCACAGATACGCAGTATTTT
j_gene: TRBJ2-5; abundance: NA; d_gene: NA; v_gene: TRBV6-5; CDR3aa: CASSYPGNQETQYF; CDR3nt: TGTGCCAGCAGTTATCCCGGGAACCAAGAGACCCAGTACTTC
j_gene: TRBJ2-5; abundance: NA; d_gene: NA; v_gene: TRBV10-1; CDR3aa: CASIGLRPRGTQYF; CDR3nt: TGCGCCAGCATAGGCTTGCGGCCTCGGGGGACCCAGTACTTC
j_gene: TRBJ1-2; abundance: NA; d_gene: NA; v_gene: TRBV28; CDR3aa: CASSLATAYGYTF; CDR3nt: TGTGCCAGCAGTTTAGCTACAGCCTATGGCTACACCTTC
j_gene: TRBJ1-2; abundance: once; d_gene: NA; v_gene: TRBV6-5; CDR3aa: CASSYSGRPNYGYTF; CDR3nt: TGTGCCAGCAGTTACTCGGGGCGACCTAACTATGGCTACACCTTC
j_gene: TRBJ1-1; abundance: NA; d_gene: NA; v_gene: TRBV28; CDR3aa: CASSPGRAENTEAFF; CDR3nt: TGTGCCAGCAGTCCCGGGAGGGCTGAGAACACTGAAGCTTTCTTT
j_gene: TRBJ1-2; abundance: NA; d_gene: NA; v_gene: TRBV5-6; CDR3aa: CASSLYMYGNYGYTF; CDR3nt: TGTGCCAGCAGCTTATATATGTACGGGAACTATGGCTACACCTTC
j_gene: TRBJ2-2; abundance: NA; d_gene: NA; v_gene: TRBV3-1/TRBV3-2; CDR3aa: CASSQRGAGTNTGELFF; CDR3nt: TGTGCCAGCAGCCAAAGAGGTGCGGGTACGAACACCGGGGAGCTGTTTTTT
j_gene: TRBJ1-2; abundance: once; d_gene: NA; v_gene: TRBV12-3/TRBV12-4; CDR3aa: CASSLTGPRGYTF; CDR3nt: TGTGCCAGCAGTCTTACAGGGCCTCGTGGCTACACCTTC
j_gene: TRBJ1-6; abundance: NA; d_gene: NA; v_gene: TRBV7-8; CDR3aa: CASSLALRVSSYNSPLHF; CDR3nt: TGTGCCAGCAGCTTAGCTTTACGGGTTAGCTCCTATAATTCACCCCTCCACTTT
j_gene: TRBJ2-1; abundance: NA; d_gene: TRBD1; v_gene: TRBV18; CDR3aa: CASSPPGQQQFF; CDR3nt: TGTGCCAGCTCCCCGCCGGGACAGCAACAGTTCTTC
j_gene: TRBJ1-1; abundance: NA; d_gene: NA; v_gene: TRBV5-1; CDR3aa: CASSLGQTMNTEAFF; CDR3nt: TGCGCCAGCAGCTTGGGGCAGACAATGAACACTGAAGCTTTCTTT
j_gene: TRBJ1-6; abundance: NA; d_gene: NA; v_gene: TRBV11-2; CDR3aa: CASSHTGLDSPLHF; CDR3nt: TGTGCCAGCAGCCACACAGGCTTGGATTCACCCCTCCACTTT
j_gene: TRBJ2-5; abundance: NA; d_gene: TRBD1; v_gene: TRBV25-1; CDR3aa: CASSGGQGARETQYF; CDR3nt: TGTGCCAGCAGCGGGGGACAGGGGGCGAGGGAGACCCAGTACTTC
j_gene: TRBJ1-3; abundance: NA; d_gene: NA; v_gene: TRBV3-1/TRBV3-2; CDR3aa: CASSQGGRALSGNTIYF; CDR3nt: TGTGCCAGCAGCCAAGGGGGCAGGGCCCTCTCTGGAAACACCATATATTTT
j_gene: TRBJ2-5; abundance: NA; d_gene: TRBD2; v_gene: TRBV9; CDR3aa: CASSETSGSSGWETQYF; CDR3nt: TGTGCCAGCAGCGAGACTAGCGGGAGTTCAGGGTGGGAGACCCAGTACTTC
j_gene: TRBJ2-3; abundance: NA; d_gene: NA; v_gene: TRBV19; CDR3aa: CASSPRGATDTQYF; CDR3nt: TGTGCCAGTAGTCCTCGCGGGGCCACAGATACGCAGTATTTT
j_gene: TRBJ1-1; abundance: few; d_gene: NA; v_gene: TRBV2; CDR3aa: CASSARTVEAFF; CDR3nt: TGTGCCAGCAGTGCCCGGACAGTTGAAGCTTTCTTT
j_gene: TRBJ2-7; abundance: NA; d_gene: NA; v_gene: TRBV6-6; CDR3aa: CASRWASSYEQYF; CDR3nt: TGTGCCAGCAGGTGGGCAAGCTCCTACGAGCAGTACTTC
j_gene: TRBJ2-3; abundance: NA; d_gene: TRBD2; v_gene: TRBV5-4; CDR3aa: CASSFPGLAGGVPDTQYF; CDR3nt: TGTGCCAGCAGCTTTCCGGGTCTAGCGGGGGGGGTTCCAGATACGCAGTATTTT
j_gene: TRBJ2-3; abundance: NA; d_gene: TRBD2; v_gene: TRBV29-1; CDR3aa: CSVGSGLAETDTQYF; CDR3nt: TGCAGCGTTGGATCTGGACTAGCGGAAACAGATACGCAGTATTTT
j_gene: TRBJ2-3; abundance: NA; d_gene: TRBD1; v_gene: TRBV2; CDR3aa: CASRDPGQLSTDTQYF; CDR3nt: TGTGCCAGCAGAGATCCGGGACAGCTTAGCACAGATACGCAGTATTTT
j_gene: TRBJ2-2; abundance: NA; d_gene: NA; v_gene: TRBV5-1; CDR3aa: CASSLRPGTGELFF; CDR3nt: TGCGCCAGCAGCCTCCGCCCGGGCACCGGGGAGCTGTTTTTT
j_gene: TRBJ2-5; abundance: NA; d_gene: NA; v_gene: TRBV28; CDR3aa: CASSLETAINQYF; CDR3nt: TGTGCCAGCAGTTTAGAGACAGCCATTAACCAGTACTTC
j_gene: TRBJ1-2; abundance: once; d_gene: NA; v_gene: TRBV21-1; CDR3aa: CATPGGGYGYTF; CDR3nt: TGTGCCACCCCAGGGGGTGGCTATGGCTACACCTTC
j_gene: TRBJ2-1; abundance: NA; d_gene: TRBD2; v_gene: TRBV11-3; CDR3aa: CASSLGLAGTYNEQFF; CDR3nt: TGTGCCAGCAGCTTGGGACTAGCGGGGACCTACAATGAGCAGTTCTTC
j_gene: TRBJ1-5; abundance: once; d_gene: NA; v_gene: TRBV23-1; CDR3aa: CASSQSCDQPQHF; CDR3nt: TGCGCCAGCAGTCAATCGTGCGATCAGCCCCAGCATTTT
j_gene: TRBJ2-3; abundance: NA; d_gene: TRBD2; v_gene: TRBV25-1; CDR3aa: CASRASGGSTDTQYF; CDR3nt: TGTGCCAGCAGAGCTAGCGGGGGGAGCACAGATACGCAGTATTTT
j_gene: TRBJ2-7; abundance: NA; d_gene: NA; v_gene: TRBV7-2; CDR3aa: CASSLAAGPSYEQYF; CDR3nt: TGTGCCAGCAGCTTAGCAGCGGGCCCCTCCTACGAGCAGTACTTC
j_gene: TRBJ1-2; abundance: NA; d_gene: TRBD1; v_gene: TRBV7-3; CDR3aa: CASSLSGGNRGYTF; CDR3nt: TGTGCCAGCAGCTTATCAGGGGGCAATCGTGGCTACACCTTC
j_gene: TRBJ2-7; abundance: NA; d_gene: NA; v_gene: TRBV28; CDR3aa: CASSLVGGEQYF; CDR3nt: TGTGCCAGCAGTTTAGTGGGAGGCGAGCAGTACTTC
j_gene: TRBJ2-3; abundance: NA; d_gene: NA; v_gene: TRBV28; CDR3aa: CASTLFSTDTQYF; CDR3nt: TGTGCCAGCACCCTCTTTAGCACAGATACGCAGTATTTT
j_gene: TRBJ1-1; abundance: once; d_gene: NA; v_gene: TRBV6-5; CDR3aa: CASLPTGGFTEAFF; CDR3nt: TGTGCCAGCCTCCCTACGGGCGGGTTCACTGAAGCTTTCTTT
j_gene: TRBJ2-5; abundance: NA; d_gene: NA; v_gene: TRBV29-1; CDR3aa: CSVEVAAGETQYF; CDR3nt: TGCAGCGTTGAGGTCGCGGCGGGGGAGACCCAGTACTTC
j_gene: TRBJ2-7; abundance: NA; d_gene: NA; v_gene: TRBV6-1; CDR3aa: CASSEGRQWAYEQYF; CDR3nt: TGTGCCAGCAGTGAAGGGAGACAGTGGGCCTACGAGCAGTACTTC
j_gene: TRBJ1-2; abundance: NA; d_gene: NA; v_gene: TRBV19; CDR3aa: CASSILGTLRHYGYTF; CDR3nt: TGTGCCAGTAGTATACTCGGGACACTCAGGCACTATGGCTACACCTTC
j_gene: TRBJ2-2; abundance: NA; d_gene: NA; v_gene: TRBV7-2; CDR3aa: CASSPPSGLITGELFF; CDR3nt: TGTGCCAGCAGCCCGCCCTCAGGGCTAATCACCGGGGAGCTGTTTTTT
j_gene: TRBJ2-2; abundance: few; d_gene: TRBD2; v_gene: TRBV30; CDR3aa: CAWSRGLAGTGELFF; CDR3nt: TGTGCCTGGAGTAGGGGACTAGCGGGAACCGGGGAGCTGTTTTTT
j_gene: TRBJ1-4; abundance: few; d_gene: TRBD1; v_gene: TRBV6-5; CDR3aa: CASRPGQGAIEKLFF; CDR3nt: TGTGCCAGCAGACCCGGACAGGGGGCTATTGAAAAACTGTTTTTT
j_gene: TRBJ2-7; abundance: few; d_gene: TRBD1; v_gene: TRBV7-3; CDR3aa: CASSIGTAYEQYF; CDR3nt: TGTGCCAGCAGCATAGGGACAGCCTACGAGCAGTACTTC
j_gene: TRBJ1-5; abundance: few; d_gene: NA; v_gene: TRBV7-9; CDR3aa: CASSLSLGTTHQPQHF; CDR3nt: TGTGCCAGCAGCTTAAGTCTCGGGACAACCCATCAGCCCCAGCATTTT
j_gene: TRBJ2-3; abundance: NA; d_gene: TRBD2; v_gene: TRBV5-1; CDR3aa: CASTTSGGRTDTQYF; CDR3nt: TGCGCCAGCACTACTAGCGGGGGACGCACAGATACGCAGTATTTT
j_gene: TRBJ1-3; abundance: NA; d_gene: TRBD1; v_gene: TRBV6-1; CDR3aa: CASSDVGQVSGNTIYF; CDR3nt: TGTGCCAGCAGTGACGTCGGACAGGTCTCTGGAAACACCATATATTTT
j_gene: TRBJ2-3; abundance: NA; d_gene: TRBD2; v_gene: TRBV9; CDR3aa: CASTSGASDTQYF; CDR3nt: TGTGCCAGCACTAGCGGGGCATCGGATACGCAGTATTTT